This entry concerns a single T cell receptor beta chain. The target antigen is unknown. Anti-CD25 beads selected CD4+CD25+ regulatory T cells from positively selected CD4+ cells. T cell subsets were isolated with antibody-coated magnetic beads. The entry originates in a study of relationships among human T cell subsets. The length of the CDR3 is 14 residues. The germline CDR1 and CDR2 sequences are SGHTA and FQGNSA. V was cut by 5 bases and J by 2 bases, with 12 bases left in between. Study-level findings and limits: Clones with over 100 reads held over 60% of CD8+ cytotoxic sequences. Across seven subsets, gene usage, CDR3 length and N-additions did not differ significantly.

Semiquantitative ARM-PCR amplified T cell receptor alpha and beta CDR3 regions from mRNA. In ARM-PCR, communal superprimers followed tagged nested gene-specific primers for exponential amplification. TCRdb processed the multiplex PCR reads anew with MiXCR; each CDR3 protein has one entry. The sample records about 14,000 distinct CDR3 sequences, 50% to 75% being singletons. The sequencing sample was made of Tregs sorted from blood. This chain connects TRBV7-2 to TRBJ1-2; D ambiguous. This sequence was found in a middle-aged man in good health. DNA of the CDR3: TGTGCCAGCAGCCCGATGGGGAGCAACTATGGCTACACCTTC. Translated: CASSPMGSNYGYTF. The full variable domain, rest sourced from reference TRBV7-2 and TRBJ1-2, is GAGVSQSPSNKVTEKGKDVELRCDPISGHTALYWYRQSLGQGLEFLIYFQGNSAPDKSGLPSDRFSAERTGGSVSTLTIQRTQQEDSAVYLCASSPMGSNYGYTFGSGTRLTVV.